The 23 T cell receptor beta chains given below trace back to one sample, sequenced in a study of T cell responses to AZD1222 COVID-19 vaccine. Only in-frame clones appear in the TCRdb table, and some are missing; sequencing was by immunoSEQ multiplex PCR. The data hold 130,000 to 150,000 clones, with 85% to 95% observed a single time. The sequenced sample was peripheral blood, obtained on day 0 of AZD1222 vaccination. The source is an adult in good health.

This clone has just a few counts. The chain combines TRBV12-3 or TRBV12-4 with TRBJ1-5; D gene ambiguous. There are 12 residues in the CDR3. The V end lost 6 bases, the J end lost 3 bases, and 6 bases lay between the germline ends. CDR3 bases: TGTGCCAGCAGATTCCTCAATCAGCCCCAGCATTTT. It translates to CASRFLNQPQHF.

This chain connects TRBV3-1 (or the pseudogene TRBV3-2) to TRBJ1-2; 7 bases agree with TRBD1. Germline lookup yields CDR1 LGHDT and CDR2 YNNKEL (reference sequence). V lost 4 bases to trimming and J lost 8 bases; unmatched junction nucleotides: 13. The CDR3 has 15 residues. CDR3 loop: CASSPGQTIRGGYTF. The CDR3 bases are TGTGCCAGCAGCCCGGGACAGACCATCCGGGGCGGCTACACCTTC.

This CDR3 is CASSPRGRGRWETQYF. The DNA of the CDR3 is TGTGCCAGCAGCCCAAGGGGCAGGGGGCGATGGGAGACCCAGTACTTC. The chain links TRBV27 to TRBJ2-5; 8 bases match TRBD1. The CDR3 has 16 residues. The V gene end was trimmed by 6 bases and the J gene end by 5 bases; junction bases not matched to a gene: 14. Germline V gene sequence: CDR1 MNHEY, CDR2 SMNVEV (reference sequence).

The chain has TRBV28 and TRBJ1-2; no clear D. Deletions cut 5 bases from V and 0 bases from J, with 10 bases between. The CDR3 length is 14 residues. Germline V gives CDR1 MDHEN, CDR2 SYDVKM. CDR3 amino acids: CASSVLGTNYGYTF. CDR3 sequence (DNA): TGTGCCAGCAGTGTACTCGGGACTAACTATGGCTACACCTTC.

The rearrangement links TRBV7-3 to TRBJ1-6; TRBD1 might be the D (6 bases). This CDR3 has 16 amino acids. The V end was cut by 0 bases, the J end by 4 bases, with 10 bases between. In germline, CDR1 is SGHTA, CDR2 FQGTGA. In DNA form, the CDR3 reads TGTGCCAGCAGCTTAACTGGCAGGGGATATAATTCACCCCTCCACTTT. Translation: CASSLTGRGYNSPLHF.

The V call is TRBV7-2, the J call TRBJ2-5; D ambiguous. This CDR3 spans 13 amino acids. Trimming took 7 bases from V and 5 from J, leaving 14 bases between them. The V gene's germline CDR1 is SGHTA and CDR2 FQGNSA. CDR3 loop: CASTRDLLETQYF. The CDR3 DNA follows: TGTGCCAGCACCCGTGACCTGCTCGAGACCCAGTACTTC.

The chain uses TRBV5-1 and TRBJ2-6; tentative D call: TRBD1 (5 bases). The germline V gene has CDR1 SGHRS and CDR2 YFSETQ. With 5 bases removed from V and 1 base from J, the gap between germline ends came to 19 bases. The CDR3 consists of 18 residues. The CDR3 here is CASRYDSRPFSGANVLTF. CDR3 DNA sequence: TGCGCCAGCAGATATGACAGCCGACCTTTTTCTGGGGCCAACGTCCTGACTTTC. Filled out from reference TRBV5-1 and TRBJ2-6, the complete variable domain reads KAGVTQTPRYLIKTRGQQVTLSCSPISGHRSVSWYQQTPGQGLQFLFEYFSETQRNKGNFPGRFSGRQFSNSRSEMNVSTLELGDSALYLCASRYDSRPFSGANVLTFGAGSRLTVL.

The chain has TRBV27 and TRBJ1-2, with 12 bases lining up with TRBD1. Germline assignment: CDR1 MNHEY and CDR2 SMNVEV (reference sequence). The CDR3 contains 16 residues. Germline trimming cut 4 bases from V and 4 bases from J; bases unmatched to any gene: 7. For the CDR3, the DNA is TGTGCCAGCAGTTCAGGAGGGACAGGGGGCGCCTATGGCTACACCTTC. Its protein is CASSSGGTGGAYGYTF.

This sequence joins TRBV15 and TRBJ1-4; no reliable D call. The V end was cut by 0 bases, the J end by 6 bases, with 17 bases between. The CDR3 contains 17 residues. Germline CDR1 and CDR2: LNHNV and YYDKDF (reference sequence). CDR3 protein: CATSRDNPPANYEKLFF. The CDR3 region has the DNA TGTGCCACCAGCAGAGATAACCCCCCAGCGAACTATGAAAAACTGTTTTTT.

This chain uses TRBV6-1 with TRBJ2-1; 11 bases align to TRBD2. The CDR3 totals 16 residues. The germline CDR1 and CDR2 sequences are MNHNS and SASEGT. V shed 4 bases, J shed 9 bases, and the junction held 11 bases outside the gene matches. DNA for the CDR3: TGTGCCAGCAGTGGAATTACTAGCGGGGGTTTGGGTGAGCAGTTCTTC. Amino acid sequence: CASSGITSGGLGEQFF.

The chain uses TRBV4-1 and TRBJ2-7, with 8 bases identical to TRBD1. The germline V gene has CDR1 MGHRA and CDR2 YSYEKL. Trimming took 5 bases from V and 2 from J; bases not matched to a gene: 5. CDR3 length: 14 amino acids. In DNA, the CDR3 is TGCGCCAGCAGCGCACGGACAGGGACCTACGAGCAGTACTTC. Protein sequence: CASSARTGTYEQYF.

The chain links TRBV19 to TRBJ1-5; TRBD1 matches at 9 bases. The V gene end was trimmed by 5 bases and the J gene end by 10 bases; junction bases not matched to a gene: 12. CDR1 and CDR2 (germline): LNHDA, SQIVND (reference sequence). This CDR3 is built from 15 residues. The CDR3 DNA follows: TGTGCCAGTAGTGCCCAACAGGGGGCCTTGTTTCCCCAGCATTTT. Encoded protein: CASSAQQGALFPQHF.

V usage is TRBV19 and J usage is TRBJ2-7; D remains unclear. Germline assignment: CDR1 LNHDA and CDR2 SQIVND (reference sequence). The CDR3 covers 13 residues. Trimming stripped 5 bases from V and 0 bases from J, with 8 bases between. CDR3 nucleotides: TGTGCCAGTAGTGAAGGTCCCTCCTACGAGCAGTACTTC. Its translation: CASSEGPSYEQYF.

CDR3 coding DNA: TGTGCCAGCAGTTTATTGAGGCCGAACACCGGGGAGCTGTTTTTT. It encodes CASSLLRPNTGELFF. V and J are TRBV2 and TRBJ2-2; no firm D call. This CDR3 spans 15 amino acids. Trimming cost V 5 bases and J 0 bases, with 10 bases left between them. Germline V gene lookup returns CDR1 SNHLY and CDR2 FYNNEI.

This sequence joins TRBV6-5 and TRBJ1-5; the D gene is possibly TRBD1 (5 bases). Germline loops: CDR1 MNHEY, CDR2 SVGAGI. This CDR3 region has 15 residues. The ends were cut back, 4 bases at V and 0 bases at J, with 10 bases in the middle. CDR3 amino acids: CASSSGTYSNQPQHF. The CDR3 region has the DNA TGTGCCAGCAGTTCCGGGACGTATAGCAATCAGCCCCAGCATTTT.

The chain employs TRBV6-5 and TRBJ2-7; 7 nucleotides line up with TRBD2. Germline V gene data show CDR1 as MNHEY and CDR2 as SVGAGI. This CDR3 contains 13 residues. V lost 0 bases, J lost 7 bases, and 3 bases stayed unmatched. This CDR3 is CASSYSGGFEQYF. CDR3 nucleotide sequence: TGTGCCAGCAGTTACTCGGGAGGGTTTGAGCAGTACTTC.

This clone was recorded only once. The genes are TRBV7-7 and TRBJ2-3; possibly TRBD1 for D (6 bases). The CDR3 runs 16 residues. The V and J ends lost 1 base and 3 bases respectively, with 14 bases between them. The germline V gene encodes CDR1 SSHAT and CDR2 FNYEAQ (reference sequence). This chain's CDR3 is CASSLGPTGTTDTQYF. DNA for the CDR3: TGTGCCAGCAGCTTAGGCCCCACAGGGACGACAGATACGCAGTATTTT. The full variable domain, rest sourced from reference TRBV7-7 and TRBJ2-3, is GAGVSQSPRYKVTKRGQDVTLRCDPISSHATLYWYQQALGQGPEFLTYFNYEAQPDKSGLPSDRFSAERPEGSISTLTIQRTEQRDSAMYRCASSLGPTGTTDTQYFGPGTRLTVL.

The chain recombines TRBV19 with TRBJ2-5; maybe TRBD2 (5 bases). The germline V gene has CDR1 LNHDA and CDR2 SQIVND (reference sequence). Trimming removed 2 bases at V and 4 bases at J, with 11 bases between. This CDR3 contains 14 residues. DNA of the CDR3: TGTGCCAGTAGTATAAAACTAGTACGAGAGACCCAGTACTTC. This codes for CASSIKLVRETQYF. The variable domain in full, with the rest retrieved from reference TRBV19 and TRBJ2-5, is DGGITQSPKYLFRKEGQNVTLSCEQNLNHDAMYWYRQDPGQGLRLIYYSQIVNDFQKGDIAEGYSVSREKKESFPLTVTSAQKNPTAFYLCASSIKLVRETQYFGPGTRLLVL.

The chain employs TRBV9 and TRBJ2-3, with TRBD1 identical over 8 bases. This CDR3 is built from 16 residues. CDR1 is SGDLS, CDR2 YYNGEE, per germline. J gave up 0 bases and V 4 bases, and 7 bases lay outside the gene matches. The CDR3 protein is CASSPRTGPSTDTQYF. The CDR3 DNA follows: TGTGCCAGCAGCCCCCGGACAGGGCCTAGCACAGATACGCAGTATTTT.

This rearrangement joins TRBV19 to TRBJ2-7, with a weak D call TRBD2 (6 bases). The CDR3 spans 15 residues. Germline CDR1 reads LNHDA; CDR2 reads SQIVND (reference sequence). The V gene lost 5 bases and the J gene lost 5 bases, with 19 bases spanning the gap. The CDR3 reads CASSASTGVENEQYF. The CDR3 DNA reads TGTGCCAGTAGTGCCTCGACGGGGGTCGAAAACGAGCAGTACTTC.

The chain has TRBV10-3 and TRBJ2-1; 10 bases are shared with TRBD2. This CDR3 spans 15 amino acids. V dropped 2 bases and J dropped 8; count of bases not matched to a gene: 6. Germline CDR1 reads ENHRY; CDR2 reads SYGVKD. The CDR3 DNA reads as TGTGCCATCAGTGAGCCTAGCGGGAGAGTGGATGAGCAGTTCTTC. This sequence encodes CAISEPSGRVDEQFF.

This sequence joins TRBV7-2 and TRBJ2-7; possibly TRBD2 for D (5 bases). Germline-derived CDR1 and CDR2 are SGHTA and FQGNSA. This CDR3 comprises 15 residues. V gave up 4 bases and J gave up 7 bases, with 20 bases separating them. The CDR3, as DNA: TGTGCCAGCAGCTCGATTACTAGTATAGTGGGTGAGCAGTACTTC. Its translation: CASSSITSIVGEQYF.

This CDR3 is CASRDGYVNTEAFF. DNA of the CDR3: TGCGCCAGCAGGGACGGTTACGTGAACACTGAAGCTTTCTTT. V is TRBV5-1 and J is TRBJ1-1; no clear D. The CDR3 is 14 amino acids. V was clipped by 5 bases and J by 0 bases, with 11 bases between them. Germline V CDR1 and CDR2: SGHRS, YFSETQ. The variable domain in full, with the rest retrieved from reference TRBV5-1 and TRBJ1-1, is KAGVTQTPRYLIKTRGQQVTLSCSPISGHRSVSWYQQTPGQGLQFLFEYFSETQRNKGNFPGRFSGRQFSNSRSEMNVSTLELGDSALYLCASRDGYVNTEAFFGQGTRLTVV.